A single sample gave rise to the 9 T cell receptor beta chains below, sequenced in a study of patients and donors after allogeneic stem cell transplantation (dated by TCRdb to about 2020). Receptor amplification or capture employed RT-PCR. The run used a NextSeq 550. The raw public reads went through TCRdb reprocessing: fastp at Q25, MiXCR clone calling, in-frame beta chains kept. Rows merge per CDR3 protein into single entries with the most common DNA and genes. This sample comprises approximately 210,000 distinct CDR3 sequences, 41% of them detected only once. 33% of the sample is held by the ten biggest clonotypes. The specimen was blood, either unsorted or a sorted T cell fraction (not recorded which). The receptors here all came from a human donor who was either an allogeneic HSCT recipient or a stem cell or donor lymphocyte infusion donor (not recorded which). It is not recorded whose cells these are; they may come from a transplant donor.

This clonotype was recorded a few times. This chain joins TRBV29-1 and TRBJ1-2, with TRBD1 matching 7 bases. CDR3 size: 15 residues. Germline assignment: CDR1 SQVTM and CDR2 ANQGSEA. Trimming took 5 bases from V and 5 from J; bases not matched to a gene: 14. This CDR3 is CSVSITGDLKYGYTF. The CDR3 DNA is TGCAGCGTTTCGATAACAGGGGATTTGAAGTATGGCTACACCTTC. The complete variable domain, with remaining parts taken from reference TRBV29-1 and TRBJ1-2, reads SAVISQKPSRDICQRGTSLTIQCQVDSQVTMMFWYRQQPGQSLTLIATANQGSEATYESGFVIDKFPISRPNLTFSTLTVSNMSPEDSSIYLCSVSITGDLKYGYTFGSGTRLTVV.

A few counts support this clonotype. The CDR3 sequence is CASSLAVTANTEAFF. The CDR3 DNA is TGCGCCAGCAGCTTGGCCGTGACAGCGAACACTGAAGCTTTCTTT. The V and J genes are TRBV5-1 and TRBJ1-1; D perhaps matches TRBD1 (5 bases). The CDR3 covers 15 residues. V lost 0 bases to trimming and J lost 1 base, with 10 bases between them. Germline-derived CDR1 and CDR2 are SGHRS and YFSETQ.

This chain connects TRBV14 to TRBJ1-2, with D possibly being TRBD1 (6 bases). The germline CDR1 and CDR2 sequences are SGHDN and FVKESK. V gave up 0 bases and J gave up 2 bases, with 19 bases separating them. This CDR3 region has 18 residues. This CDR3 reads CASSQDDRTAIFNYGYTF. In DNA form, the CDR3 reads TGTGCCAGCAGCCAAGATGATAGGACAGCTATCTTCAACTATGGCTACACCTTC.

The chain uses TRBV28 and TRBJ1-5; D might be TRBD1 (6 bases). Per germline, CDR1 MDHEN and CDR2 SYDVKM. V was trimmed by 6 bases and J by 7 bases, leaving 19 bases between them. This CDR3 is 15 amino acids long. The CDR3 DNA follows: TGTGCCAGCAGCTACCCCTTCATGGGGGCCCAGCCCCAGCATTTT. It translates to CASSYPFMGAQPQHF.

V and J are TRBV20-1 and TRBJ2-3, with a tentative D call TRBD2 (6 bases). From germline, CDR1 is DFQATT and CDR2 SNEGSKA (reference sequence). The CDR3 spans 14 residues. The V end lost 6 bases, the J end lost 2 bases, and 15 bases lay between the germline ends. The CDR3 bases are TGCAGTGCGGTGGGTAGCGGATACACAGATACGCAGTATTTT. The encoded protein is CSAVGSGYTDTQYF.

The J gene is TRBJ2-7, the V gene TRBV3-1; D gene ambiguous. The CDR3 is 13 amino acids. Germline values: CDR1 LGHDT, CDR2 YNNKEL (reference sequence). V dropped 4 bases and J dropped 6 bases, with 13 bases sitting between them. In nucleotides, the CDR3 is TGTGCCAGCAGCCCCATAGCCGGATCCGAGCAGTACTTC. The encoded protein is CASSPIAGSEQYF.

This clonotype was found a few times. This chain joins TRBV6-2 or TRBV6-3 and TRBJ1-2; D not resolved. V dropped 6 bases and J dropped 0 bases, with 20 bases sitting between them. CDR1 and CDR2 from the germline V gene are MNHEY and SVGEGT. CDR3 length: 17 residues. The chain's CDR3 is CASSKAADLQANYGYTF. The DNA for the CDR3 is TGTGCCAGCAGCAAGGCGGCAGACCTACAAGCTAACTATGGCTACACCTTC.

This clonotype was seen only a few times. The J gene is TRBJ2-1, the V gene TRBV20-1, with D hard to call. From germline, CDR1 is DFQATT and CDR2 SNEGSKA (reference sequence). The CDR3 sequence is 13 residues long. V shed 1 base and J shed 4 bases, with 8 bases lying between them. The CDR3: CSARVGDYNEQFF. The CDR3 DNA reads as TGCAGTGCTAGAGTTGGGGATTACAATGAGCAGTTCTTC.

The chain has TRBV29-1 and TRBJ2-1; the D gene is possibly TRBD2 (5 bases). Germline CDR1 and CDR2: SQVTM and ANQGSEA. The CDR3 covers 15 residues. V lost 6 bases, J lost 3 bases, and 18 bases lay in between. The CDR3 DNA sequence: TGCAGCGTCCAATCCCGGGGTACCAACTACAATGAGCAGTTCTTC. This encodes CSVQSRGTNYNEQFF.